This T cell receptor beta chain was sequenced for a study of cytomegalovirus exposure and HLA in healthy donors. Study-level findings and limits: Most sequenced TCRs were rare (though some public TCRs occurred in many donors).

PCR amplification relied on 60 Vbeta primers (plus 13 Jbeta primers). This table comes from immunoSEQ multiplex PCR, and its TCRdb copy is limited to in-frame clones, with some not included. The table includes approximately 90,000 clones, about 85% detected once. CDR3 length: 14 residues. V lost 7 bases to trimming and J lost 0 bases; unmatched junction nucleotides: 3. The germline CDR1 and CDR2 sequences are MNHNS and SASEGT. In regard to this clone: Its target is not known.

The rearrangement links TRBV6-1 to TRBJ1-5; 7 bases are shared with TRBD1. Sequencing was carried out using PBMCs. This TCR came from a man in his forties in good health and CMV-seropositive. CDR3 sequence (DNA): TGTGCCAGCAAGCAGGGGGGTAGCAATCAGCCCCAGCATTTT. Its protein is CASKQGGSNQPQHF.